Listed here are 22 T cell receptor beta chains from one sample, sequenced in a study of blood T cells in healthy people across ages. Sample-barcoded 5' priming and a J-beta primer mix drove a second PCR of about 7 to 12 cycles. One entry per CDR3 protein, called by TCRdb with MiXCR from the 5' RACE reads. The sample includes 710,000 or so distinct CDR3 sequences, less than 40% of them seen just once. The source material was blood. These receptors originate from an elderly woman in good health.

A remark on this clonotype: A much larger clone sits a single nucleotide away, making a read error possible. This chain connects TRBV27 to TRBJ1-2; possibly TRBD1 for D (5 bases). The CDR3 covers 13 residues. V lost 2 bases, J lost 10 bases, and 14 bases lay in between. Per the germline V gene, CDR1 is MNHEY and CDR2 is SMNVEV (reference sequence). CDR3 amino acids: CASSLPGRGSYTF. The CDR3, as DNA: TGTGCCAGCAGTTTACCGGGACGGGGGTCCTACACCTTC.

This clonotype was counted ten times or more. V and J are TRBV7-8 and TRBJ1-4, with 9 positions matching TRBD1. Germline V gene lookup returns CDR1 SGHVS and CDR2 FQNEAQ. The V gene end was trimmed by 3 bases and the J gene end by 14 bases; junction bases not matched to a gene: 7. CDR3 length: 13 amino acids. The CDR3 DNA follows: TGTGCCAGCAGCTTGGCCGGGACAGGGAACCTGTTTTTT. Translated: CASSLAGTGNLFF. Looking up the rest from reference TRBV7-8 and TRBJ1-4 gives the full variable domain: GAGVSQSPRYKVAKRGQDVALRCDPISGHVSLFWYQQALGQGPEFLTYFQNEAQLDKSGLPSDRFFAERPEGSVSTLKIQRTQQEDSAVYLCASSLAGTGNLFFGSGTQLSVL.

This clonotype turned up a few times. A much larger clonotype is one base distant, so this may be a read error. The chain employs TRBV7-9 and TRBJ2-1; maybe TRBD2 (6 bases). With the DNA end fitting TRBJ2-7 better, the J assignment may be wrong. This CDR3 is built from 18 residues. The germline V gene has CDR1 SEHNR and CDR2 FQNEAQ (reference sequence). As DNA, the CDR3 is TGTGCCAGCAGCCTATCGCCGCGCGGGGTTCACTCCTACAATGAGCAGTACTTC. Its translation is CASSLSPRGVHSYNEQYF.

In DNA form, the CDR3 reads TGTGCCAGCAGCTTAGACACTCCGGGACTAGCGGGGGTTCTGGGGCGGCGGGAGCTGTTTTTT. Protein sequence: CASSLDTPGLAGVLGRRELFF. The chain links TRBV11-2 to TRBJ2-2, with 14 positions matching TRBD2. CDR3 length: 21 residues. Germline values: CDR1 SGHAT, CDR2 FQNNGV. V was clipped by 0 bases and J by 9 bases; unmatched bases: 18.

This clonotype was counted at least ten times. The V gene is TRBV3-1, the J gene TRBJ2-7; D call uncertain. The CDR3 contains 16 residues. Per germline, CDR1 LGHDT and CDR2 YNNKEL (reference sequence). V lost 2 bases, J lost 0 bases, and 14 bases lay in between. In nucleotides, the CDR3 is TGTGCCAGCAGCCAAAGCGACACCAGGAGCTCCTACGAGCAGTACTTC. Its translation is CASSQSDTRSSYEQYF.

At least ten counts were recorded for this clonotype. This chain joins TRBV6-1 and TRBJ2-3; a possible D gene is TRBD2 (5 bases). This CDR3 has 15 residues. Germline CDR1 and CDR2: MNHNS and SASEGT. V lost 5 bases, J lost 3 bases, and 15 bases lay in between. The chain's CDR3 is CASSLGVRGTDTQYF. The DNA for the CDR3 is TGTGCCAGCAGTCTCGGGGTACGAGGGACAGATACGCAGTATTTT.

This clonotype has at least ten counts. This chain joins TRBV12-3 or TRBV12-4 and TRBJ2-7, with unresolved D. The CDR3 is 14 residues long. Trimming took off 6 bases at V and 6 bases at J, with 18 bases between the two ends. The DNA for the CDR3 is TGTGCCAGCAGCCAAGACCGTCTCCTGGGCGAGCAGTACTTC. This sequence encodes CASSQDRLLGEQYF.

This clonotype has just a few counts. This chain uses TRBV24-1 with TRBJ2-2; D perhaps matches TRBD2 (6 bases). V was clipped by 4 bases and J by 3 bases, with 17 bases between them. The length of the CDR3 is 17 residues. Germline CDR1 and CDR2: KGHDR and SFDVKD. This CDR3 reads CATSDLGGGGDTGELFF. DNA of the CDR3: TGTGCCACCAGTGACTTGGGGGGTGGCGGCGACACCGGGGAGCTGTTTTTT.

This CDR3 reads CASSLTGAGNGEQYF. DNA of the CDR3: TGTGCCAGCAGCTTAACGGGTGCGGGGAATGGGGAGCAGTACTTC. The genes are TRBV7-3 and TRBJ2-7, with D perhaps TRBD2 (6 bases). The length of the CDR3 is 15 residues. Germline V gene lookup returns CDR1 SGHTA and CDR2 FQGTGA. The ends were cut back, 0 bases at V and 7 bases at J, with 16 bases in the middle. Together with reference TRBV7-3 and TRBJ2-7, the CDR3 gives the full variable domain: GAGVSQTPSNKVTEKGKYVELRCDPISGHTALYWYRQSLGQGPEFLIYFQGTGAADDSGLPNDRFFAVRPEGSVSTLKIQRTERGDSAVYLCASSLTGAGNGEQYFGPGTRLTVT.

This clonotype has at least ten counts. The chain is built from TRBV5-1 and TRBJ2-1; 7 nucleotides match TRBD1. Per the germline V gene, CDR1 is SGHRS and CDR2 is YFSETQ. The CDR3 totals 14 residues. V was clipped by 6 bases and J by 3 bases; unmatched bases: 6. CDR3 nucleotide sequence: TGCGCCAGCACCATCGGGACAGTCTACAATGAGCAGTTCTTC. This encodes CASTIGTVYNEQFF.

The chain uses TRBV12-3 or TRBV12-4 and TRBJ2-1, with D possibly TRBD2 on 5 matching bases. CDR3 length equals 11 residues. V gave up 6 bases and J gave up 7 bases, with 7 bases separating them. The CDR3 DNA reads as TGTGCCAGCAGACAGCGGAATGAGCAGTTCTTC. Protein product: CASRQRNEQFF.

A word on this clonotype: A much bigger clone sits one base away, suggesting this may be a read error. DNA for the CDR3: TGTGCCAGCAGCTTAGACAGTGCCTCTGGGGCCAACGTCCGGACTTTC. This encodes CASSLDSASGANVRTF. This sequence joins TRBV7-3 and TRBJ2-6; D possibly corresponds to TRBD1 (5 bases). Germline V gives CDR1 SGHTA, CDR2 FQGTGA. The length of the CDR3 is 16 residues.

The sample holds many counts of this clonotype. V usage is TRBV9 and J usage is TRBJ2-1; the match to TRBD1 covers 8 bases. Trimming cost V 6 bases and J 0 bases; bases outside gene matches: 8. This CDR3 is built from 16 residues. CDR1 and CDR2 (germline): SGDLS, YYNGEE. The DNA for the CDR3 is TGTGCCAGCACCAGACAGGGGACCGGCTCCTACAATGAGCAGTTCTTC. Encoded protein: CASTRQGTGSYNEQFF.

This clonotype was seen a handful of times. This chain links TRBV6-2 or TRBV6-3 with TRBJ2-7; TRBD1 matches 8 bases. This CDR3 comprises 14 residues. Germline assignment: CDR1 MNHEY and CDR2 SVGEGT. The V and J ends lost 5 bases and 3 bases, in that order; junction bases with no gene match: 6. CDR3 in amino acids: CASSPNDRGYEQYF. As DNA, the CDR3 is TGTGCCAGCAGTCCAAATGACAGGGGCTACGAGCAGTACTTC.

On this clonotype: One end of the junction is discordant with germline, which a read error may explain. This rearrangement joins TRBV18 to TRBJ2-6; maybe TRBD1 (5 bases). Per the germline V gene, CDR1 is KGHSH and CDR2 is LQKENI. This CDR3 region has 17 residues. The CDR3 here is CASSSLGRNSGANVRTF. In DNA, the CDR3 is TGTGCCAGCTCATCTTTAGGACGGAACTCTGGGGCCAACGTCCGGACTTTC.

The chain employs TRBV6-1 and TRBJ2-2, with D tentatively TRBD2 (6 bases). This CDR3 comprises 15 residues. Trimming took off 8 bases at V and 5 bases at J, with 18 bases between the two ends. Germline V gives CDR1 MNHNS, CDR2 SASEGT. The CDR3 coding sequence is TGTGCCAGCTGGAGAGGCTCGGGGGTTACCGGGGAGCTGTTTTTT. It is translated as CASWRGSGVTGELFF.

Comments on this clonotype: A much larger clone differs from this one at a single base, so this may be a read error. V is TRBV5-1 and J is TRBJ1-2; D might be TRBD1 (6 bases). The CDR3 has 16 residues. CDR1 and CDR2 from the germline V gene are SGHRS and YFSETQ. In DNA form, the CDR3 reads TGCGCCAGCAGCTTGTCGGCCGGGGGCGCAGGCTATGACTACACCTTC. Amino acid sequence: CASSLSAGGAGYDYTF.

This clonotype was recorded many times. The chain combines TRBV5-1 with TRBJ1-5; D might be TRBD1 (6 bases). Looked up from germline, CDR1 is SGHRS and CDR2 is YFSETQ. The V end was cut by 2 bases, the J end by 4 bases, with 10 bases between. The CDR3 has 14 residues. CDR3 sequence: CASSLTGQNQPQHF. The DNA of the CDR3 is TGCGCCAGCAGCTTAACAGGGCAGAATCAGCCCCAGCATTTT.

The chain uses TRBV6-1 and TRBJ1-1; D remains unclear. The CDR3 length is 13 residues. Germline loops: CDR1 MNHNS, CDR2 SASEGT. V was cut by 3 bases and J by 7 bases, with 12 bases left in between. CDR3 sequence: CASSETSLNEAFF. The DNA of the CDR3 is TGTGCCAGCAGTGAGACGAGTTTAAATGAAGCTTTCTTT.

This clonotype has at least ten counts. V is TRBV27 and J is TRBJ2-3; no definite D call. Germline loops: CDR1 MNHEY, CDR2 SMNVEV (reference sequence). The CDR3 extends over 15 amino acids. With 2 bases removed from V and 0 bases from J, the gap between germline ends came to 9 bases. The CDR3 DNA reads as TGTGCCAGCAGTTTAGAAGGATGGAGCACAGATACGCAGTATTTT. Its protein product is CASSLEGWSTDTQYF.

This clonotype has at least ten counts. V is TRBV4-1 and J is TRBJ2-5; D is unresolved. V dropped 4 bases and J dropped 4 bases, with 16 bases sitting between them. The CDR3 contains 15 residues. Germline CDR1 is MGHRA and CDR2 is YSYEKL. The CDR3 loop reads CASSPLARTGETQYF. In DNA form, the CDR3 reads TGCGCCAGCAGCCCCTTGGCAAGGACGGGAGAGACCCAGTACTTC.

This clonotype came up many times. The gene calls are TRBV29-1 and TRBJ2-5; 7 positions agree with TRBD2. CDR3 length: 14 residues. The germline V gene encodes CDR1 SQVTM and CDR2 ANQGSEA. Trimming cost V 2 bases and J 5 bases; bases outside gene matches: 8. CDR3 region: CSVELAVLRETQYF. DNA for the CDR3: TGCAGCGTTGAACTAGCGGTGCTCCGGGAGACCCAGTACTTC. Drawing the rest from reference TRBV29-1 and TRBJ2-5, the complete variable domain is SAVISQKPSRDICQRGTSLTIQCQVDSQVTMMFWYRQQPGQSLTLIATANQGSEATYESGFVIDKFPISRPNLTFSTLTVSNMSPEDSSIYLCSVELAVLRETQYFGPGTRLLVL.